This TCR beta chain was recorded in a study of blood T cell repertoires in COVID-19. Germline V gene data show CDR1 as SGHRS and CDR2 as YFSETQ. The V gene end was trimmed by 3 bases and the J gene end by 3 bases; junction bases not matched to a gene: 6. This CDR3 is built from 14 residues. TCRdb's copy holds only in-frame clones and misses some; the assay was immunoSEQ multiplex PCR. The sample yields 300,000 to 350,000 clones, approximately 83% seen once. The V gene is TRBV5-1, the J gene TRBJ2-7; 7 bases are shared with TRBD1. This TCR derives from a man aged 25 to 40 who had recovered from COVID-19. What was sequenced was PBMCs or T cells enriched from blood (not recorded which). CDR3 loop: CASSSPTGIYEQYF. For the CDR3, the DNA is TGCGCCAGCAGCTCCCCGACAGGGATCTACGAGCAGTACTTC.